The text below deals with one TCR beta chain. Cohorts were determined from participant-reported clinical history. The data belong to a study of blood T cell repertoires in COVID-19. Measured with immunoSEQ multiplex PCR; TCRdb has only the in-frame clones, and not every one. The table includes some 310,000 clones, just under 90% detected once. This CDR3 region has 19 residues. V was clipped by 0 bases and J by 2 bases, with 20 bases between them. Germline V gene data show CDR1 as LGHNA and CDR2 as YNFKEQ. The sample consisted of PBMCs or T cells enriched from blood (not recorded which). The genes are TRBV4-2 and TRBJ2-1; D gene unclear. The receptor was derived from a young woman who had recovered from COVID-19. This CDR3 is CASSQDLLSSGRAYNEQFF. In DNA form, the CDR3 reads TGTGCCAGCAGCCAAGATCTGCTATCGTCTGGTCGGGCCTACAATGAGCAGTTCTTC.